This T cell receptor beta chain was identified during a study of early T cells in non-severe SARS-CoV-2 infection. As for the study in general: Sequencing was performed on bulk RNA from unsorted whole blood, leaving chains unpaired.

V gave up 4 bases and J gave up 6 bases, with 12 bases separating them. The CDR3 contains 13 residues. In germline, CDR1 is SGDLS, CDR2 YYNGEE. In TCRdb, the 5' RACE reads were re-called with MiXCR into one record per CDR3 protein. The sample lists 100,000 or so distinct CDR3 sequences; around 16% were seen once. V and J are TRBV9 and TRBJ2-3; D call uncertain. The sequence was collected from an adult who was a healthcare worker with PCR-confirmed SARS-CoV-2 infection or an uninfected control (not recorded which). The source was whole blood, collected at baseline. CDR3 DNA: TGTGCCAGCAGCCCTAGGTCCAGGGATACGCAGTATTTT. Its translation is CASSPRSRDTQYF.